One and the same sample provided the 22 T cell receptor beta chains below, sequenced in a study of blood T cells in healthy people across ages. A second 7 to 11 cycle PCR used barcoded and J-beta primers. A single record per CDR3 protein comes from TCRdb applying MiXCR to the 5' RACE reads. Among 1.5 million to 2 million distinct CDR3 sequences listed, approximately 50% were seen once. Sequences were obtained from blood. The origin of the receptors is a woman between 40 and 55 years old in good health.

This clonotype was counted a few times. One end of the junction varies from germline; a read error may be responsible. This sequence joins TRBV3-1 and TRBJ2-5; TRBD2 might be the D (5 bases). CDR1 and CDR2 from the germline V gene are LGHDT and YNNKEL (reference sequence). This CDR3 is 14 amino acids long. CDR3 amino acids: CASSQAEGGETQYF. The CDR3 DNA is TGTGCCAGCAGTCAAGCTGAGGGTGGGGAGACCCAGTACTTC.

The chain is built from TRBV5-1 and TRBJ2-7; D is unclear. Germline-derived CDR1 and CDR2 are SGHRS and YFSETQ. V was shortened by 4 bases and J by 0 bases, with 17 bases between the two germline ends. This CDR3 contains 16 residues. The CDR3, as DNA: TGCGCCAGCAGCCTCCCCAACCCCGACACCTCCTACGAGCAGTACTTC. This sequence encodes CASSLPNPDTSYEQYF.

The CDR3, as DNA: TGCAGTGCTAGAGCCACGGACAGGGGAGTCAACGAGCAGTACTTC. It yields the protein CSARATDRGVNEQYF. V and J are TRBV20-1 and TRBJ2-7; 9 positions match TRBD1. The CDR3 loop spans 15 amino acids. V gave up 1 base and J gave up 5 bases; unmatched junction bases: 9. The V gene's germline CDR1 is DFQATT and CDR2 SNEGSKA (reference sequence).

This chain links TRBV6-5 with TRBJ2-1; 8 bases are a match to TRBD1. Germline V gene lookup returns CDR1 MNHEY and CDR2 SVGAGI. Trimming removed 9 bases from V and 6 bases from J; junction bases left unmatched: 10. There are 14 residues in the CDR3. Written as DNA, the CDR3 is TGTGCCAGTTCCCAGGACAGGGCCTTCAATGAGCAGTTCTTC. Translation: CASSQDRAFNEQFF.

The V and J genes are TRBV28 and TRBJ2-7, with 10 bases aligning to TRBD1. Per germline, CDR1 MDHEN and CDR2 SYDVKM. Unmatched junction bases numbered 8, after V lost 4 bases and J lost 5 bases. The CDR3 runs to 15 residues. CDR3 loop: CASSSVWDRGHEQYF. CDR3 in DNA: TGTGCCAGCAGTTCCGTTTGGGACAGGGGTCACGAGCAGTACTTC.

This clonotype was counted between two and nine times. The V gene is TRBV20-1, the J gene TRBJ2-5, with D perhaps being TRBD1 or TRBD2 (6 bases each). The CDR3 covers 12 residues. Trimming pared 6 bases from V and 5 bases from J, leaving 13 bases between. Germline values: CDR1 DFQATT, CDR2 SNEGSKA (reference sequence). The CDR3 is CSARDNSETQYF. Written as DNA, the CDR3 is TGCAGTGCGCGGGACAACTCGGAGACCCAGTACTTC.

CDR3 nucleotides: TGCAGTGCTAGCAGGACAGGGGGCGGAGGCAATCAGCCCCAGCATTTT. The encoded protein is CSASRTGGGGNQPQHF. J is TRBJ1-5 and V is TRBV20-1, with 11 nucleotides matching TRBD1. The CDR3 loop spans 16 amino acids. CDR1 is DFQATT and CDR2 is SNEGSKA in the germline V gene (reference sequence). After removal of 3 bases from V and 2 bases from J, the junction contained 6 bases not matched to a gene.

The chain has TRBV5-5 and TRBJ2-3, with 10 bases that match TRBD2. The CDR3 has 15 residues. Trimming took 4 bases from V and 5 from J; bases not matched to a gene: 7. Germline assignment: CDR1 SGHKS and CDR2 YYEKEE (reference sequence). CDR3 nucleotide sequence: TGTGCCAGCAGCCTAAAGATAGCGGGGGGAGATACGCAGTATTTT. Its translation: CASSLKIAGGDTQYF.

The chain carries TRBV15 and TRBJ1-1; TRBD1 matches at 7 bases. The germline gives CDR1 LNHNV, CDR2 YYDKDF (reference sequence). The CDR3 is 13 amino acids. With 5 bases clipped from V and 2 bases from J, the junction kept 2 bases outside the gene matches. The CDR3 sequence: CATSWTGNTEAFF. The DNA for the CDR3 is TGTGCCACCAGCTGGACAGGTAACACTGAAGCTTTCTTT. Looking up the rest from reference TRBV15 and TRBJ1-1 gives the full variable domain: DAMVIQNPRYQVTQFGKPVTLSCSQTLNHNVMYWYQQKSSQAPKLLFHYYDKDFNNEADTPDNFQSRRPNTSFCFLDIRSPGLGDTAMYLCATSWTGNTEAFFGQGTRLTVV.

This clonotype came up a few times. The chain carries TRBV6-6 and TRBJ2-4; 10 nucleotides agree with TRBD1. Gene TRBJ2-7 matches the end of the DNA better, so the J call may be wrong. CDR1 is MNHNY and CDR2 is SVGAGI in the germline V gene (reference sequence). This CDR3 is built from 14 residues. For the CDR3, the DNA is TGTGCCAGCAGCAACGACAGGGGGCTTGACGAGCAGTACTTC. Translation: CASSNDRGLDEQYF.

This clonotype showed up just a few times. The CDR3 is CASSFQRGDTYEQYF. CDR3 sequence (DNA): TGTGCCAGCAGCTTTCAGCGGGGAGACACCTACGAGCAGTACTTC. The J gene is TRBJ2-7, the V gene TRBV7-8, with 7 bases fitting TRBD2. Germline V CDR1 and CDR2: SGHVS, FQNEAQ. V was clipped by 3 bases and J by 2 bases; unmatched bases: 7. The CDR3 covers 15 residues. The full variable domain, its missing parts supplied by reference TRBV7-8 and TRBJ2-7, is GAGVSQSPRYKVAKRGQDVALRCDPISGHVSLFWYQQALGQGPEFLTYFQNEAQLDKSGLPSDRFFAERPEGSVSTLKIQRTQQEDSAVYLCASSFQRGDTYEQYFGPGTRLTVT.

This clonotype was counted only a few times. The V call is TRBV11-2, the J call TRBJ1-2; D is unresolved. This CDR3 region has 12 residues. The germline gives CDR1 SGHAT, CDR2 FQNNGV. V shed 3 bases and J shed 6 bases, with 8 bases lying between them. Written as DNA, the CDR3 is TGTGCCAGCAGCTTTATAGGGCATGGCTACACCTTC. Translation gives CASSFIGHGYTF.

A few counts support this clonotype. The rearrangement uses TRBV5-5 and TRBJ1-5, with D unclear. Trimming left V 2 bases short and J 0 bases short, with 15 bases between. This CDR3 contains 17 residues. Germline assignment: CDR1 SGHKS and CDR2 YYEKEE (reference sequence). This chain's CDR3 is CASSFLERVDSNQPQHF. In DNA, the CDR3 is TGTGCCAGCAGCTTTCTCGAGAGGGTAGATAGCAATCAGCCCCAGCATTTT.

The table lists this clonotype with a few counts. The chain employs TRBV19 and TRBJ2-3; 11 positions match TRBD1. Germline CDR1 reads LNHDA; CDR2 reads SQIVND (reference sequence). The V and J ends lost 11 bases and 4 bases, in that order; junction bases with no gene match: 5. This CDR3 has 13 residues. DNA of the CDR3: TGTGCCTCCGGACAGGGGGCTTCAGATACGCAGTATTTT. Protein product: CASGQGASDTQYF. Complete variable domain (other parts from reference TRBV19 and TRBJ2-3): DGGITQSPKYLFRKEGQNVTLSCEQNLNHDAMYWYRQDPGQGLRLIYYSQIVNDFQKGDIAEGYSVSREKKESFPLTVTSAQKNPTAFYLCASGQGASDTQYFGPGTRLTVL.

This clonotype was picked up a small number of times. V usage is TRBV15 and J usage is TRBJ1-5, with no clear D. Germline V CDR1 and CDR2: LNHNV, YYDKDF (reference sequence). Trimming removed 0 bases at V and 4 bases at J, with 10 bases between. The CDR3 has 15 residues. Here the CDR3 reads CATSRDILGNQPQHF. CDR3 nucleotide sequence: TGTGCCACCAGCAGAGATATCTTAGGGAATCAGCCCCAGCATTTT.

This clonotype was found a few times. This sequence joins TRBV7-9 and TRBJ2-3, with TRBD2 matching 9 bases. Trimming took 1 base from V and 2 from J; bases not matched to a gene: 7. Germline CDR1 and CDR2: SEHNR and FQNEAQ (reference sequence). The CDR3 has 17 amino acids. CDR3 coding DNA: TGTGCCAGCAGCTTAGGGGGGCTAGCGGGATCCACAGATACGCAGTATTTT. It translates to CASSLGGLAGSTDTQYF. The whole variable domain, filled in from reference TRBV7-9 and TRBJ2-3, reads DTGVSQNPRHKITKRGQNVTFRCDPISEHNRLYWYRQTLGQGPEFLTYFQNEAQLEKSRLLSDRFSAERPKGSFSTLEIQRTEQGDSAMYLCASSLGGLAGSTDTQYFGPGTRLTVL.

The rearrangement uses TRBV25-1 and TRBJ1-4; TRBD1 is a possible D gene (6 bases). CDR1 is MGHDK, CDR2 SYGVNS, per germline. The CDR3 is 15 residues long. The V and J ends lost 5 bases and 5 bases respectively, with 15 bases between them. Here the CDR3 reads CASSSPQGRNEKLFF. The CDR3 coding sequence is TGTGCCAGCAGTTCACCCCAGGGGAGGAATGAAAAACTGTTTTTT.

The rearrangement links TRBV11-2 to TRBJ2-7; the D is unclear. The CDR3 runs to 14 residues. Germline CDR1 and CDR2: SGHAT and FQNNGV. V was trimmed by 0 bases and J by 1 base, leaving 7 bases between them. The CDR3 region has the DNA TGTGCCAGCAGCTTAGATCCCCCATCCTACGAGCAGTACTTC. Its translation: CASSLDPPSYEQYF.

The chain employs TRBV20-1 and TRBJ2-5; TRBD1 agrees at 9 bases. Germline V gene sequence: CDR1 DFQATT, CDR2 SNEGSKA (reference sequence). Germline trimming cut 6 bases from V and 4 bases from J; bases unmatched to any gene: 12. The CDR3 has 15 residues. CDR3 DNA sequence: TGCAGTGCGACTCCGGGACAGGGCGCGGCAGAGACCCAGTACTTC. It codes for CSATPGQGAAETQYF.

This clonotype was found many times. This chain links TRBV28 with TRBJ2-3; TRBD2 aligns across 9 bases. This CDR3 comprises 15 residues. Germline V CDR1 and CDR2: MDHEN, SYDVKM. The ends lost 7 bases at V and 2 bases at J; junction bases unmatched: 7. The CDR3 here is CASTRTSAYTDTQYF. Here the CDR3 DNA reads TGTGCCAGCACCCGGACTAGCGCTTACACAGATACGCAGTATTTT.

The count of this clonotype is one. The chain has TRBV29-1 and TRBJ1-4; 8 nucleotides agree with TRBD1. Germline lookup yields CDR1 SQVTM and CDR2 ANQGSEA. V gave up 6 bases and J gave up 5 bases; unmatched junction bases: 11. This CDR3 region has 15 residues. CDR3 DNA: TGCAGCGTAAAACCCCCAGGGGGCGAGAATGAAAAACTGTTTTTT. Residues: CSVKPPGGENEKLFF.

This clonotype was seen only once. This chain uses TRBV20-1 with TRBJ1-2, with D unresolved. The CDR3 is made up of 14 amino acids. Per germline, CDR1 DFQATT and CDR2 SNEGSKA (reference sequence). Trimming took 6 bases from V and 8 from J, leaving 22 bases between them. Here the CDR3 DNA reads TGCAGTGCAACAATTGGGCTCGCTACGTGGGGCTACACCTTC. It codes for CSATIGLATWGYTF.